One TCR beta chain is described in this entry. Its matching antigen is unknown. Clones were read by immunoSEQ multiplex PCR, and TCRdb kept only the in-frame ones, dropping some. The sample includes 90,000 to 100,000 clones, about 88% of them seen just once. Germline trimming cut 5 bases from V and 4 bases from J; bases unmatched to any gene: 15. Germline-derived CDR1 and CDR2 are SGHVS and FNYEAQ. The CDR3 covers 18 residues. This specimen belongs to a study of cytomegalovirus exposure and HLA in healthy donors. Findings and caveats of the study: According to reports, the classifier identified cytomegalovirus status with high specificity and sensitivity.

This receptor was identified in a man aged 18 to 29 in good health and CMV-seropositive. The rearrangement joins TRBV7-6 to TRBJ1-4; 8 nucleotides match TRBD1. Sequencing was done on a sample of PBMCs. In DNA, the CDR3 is TGTGCCAGCAGCCACTTCCCCAGAGGACAGGGAGGTAATGAAAAACTGTTTTTT. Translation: CASSHFPRGQGGNEKLFF.